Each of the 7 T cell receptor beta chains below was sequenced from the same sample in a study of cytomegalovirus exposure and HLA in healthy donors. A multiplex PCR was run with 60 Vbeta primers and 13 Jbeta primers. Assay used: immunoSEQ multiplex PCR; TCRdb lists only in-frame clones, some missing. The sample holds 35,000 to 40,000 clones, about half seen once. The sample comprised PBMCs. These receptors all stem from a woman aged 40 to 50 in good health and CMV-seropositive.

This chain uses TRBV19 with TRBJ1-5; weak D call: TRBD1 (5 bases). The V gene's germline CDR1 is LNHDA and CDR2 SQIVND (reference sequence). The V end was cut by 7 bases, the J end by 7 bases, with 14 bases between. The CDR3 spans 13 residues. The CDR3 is CASILGTGQPQHF. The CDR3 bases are TGTGCCAGTATTTTGGGAACAGGCCAGCCCCAGCATTTT.

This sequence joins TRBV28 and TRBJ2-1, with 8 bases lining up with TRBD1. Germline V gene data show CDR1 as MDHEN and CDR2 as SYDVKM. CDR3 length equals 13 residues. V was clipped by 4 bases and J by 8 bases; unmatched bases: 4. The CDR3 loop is CASSSAGGHEQFF. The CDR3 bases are TGTGCCAGCAGTTCGGCAGGGGGCCATGAGCAGTTCTTC.

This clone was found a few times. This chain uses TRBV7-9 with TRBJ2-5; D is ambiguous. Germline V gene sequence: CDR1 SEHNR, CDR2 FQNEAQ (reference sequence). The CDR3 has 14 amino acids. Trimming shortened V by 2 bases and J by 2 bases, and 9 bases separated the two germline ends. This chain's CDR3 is CASSLTAEQETQYF. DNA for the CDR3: TGTGCCAGCAGCTTAACGGCGGAACAAGAGACCCAGTACTTC.

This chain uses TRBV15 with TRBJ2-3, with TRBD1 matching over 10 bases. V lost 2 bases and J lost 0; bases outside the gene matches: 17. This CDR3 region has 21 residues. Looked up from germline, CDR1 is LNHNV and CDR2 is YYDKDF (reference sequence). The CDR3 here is CATSRSPRGQGTAASTDTQYF. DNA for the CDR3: TGTGCCACCAGCAGATCTCCTAGGGGACAGGGGACCGCGGCTAGCACAGATACGCAGTATTTT.

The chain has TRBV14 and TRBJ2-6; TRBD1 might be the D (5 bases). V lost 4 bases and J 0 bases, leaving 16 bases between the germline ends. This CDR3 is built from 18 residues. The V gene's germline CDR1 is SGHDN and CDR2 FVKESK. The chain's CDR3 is CASSPIQAEFSGANVLTF. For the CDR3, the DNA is TGTGCCAGCAGCCCAATACAGGCAGAATTCTCTGGGGCCAACGTCCTGACTTTC.

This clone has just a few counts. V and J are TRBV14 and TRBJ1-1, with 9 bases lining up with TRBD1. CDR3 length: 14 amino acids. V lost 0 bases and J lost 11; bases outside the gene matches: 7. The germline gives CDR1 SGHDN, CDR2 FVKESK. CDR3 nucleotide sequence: TGTGCCAGCAGCCAAGATAGGGGACAGGGAGGTGCTTTCTTT. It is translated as CASSQDRGQGGAFF. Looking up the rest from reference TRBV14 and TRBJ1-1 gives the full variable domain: EAGVTQFPSHSVIEKGQTVTLRCDPISGHDNLYWYRRVMGKEIKFLLHFVKESKQDESGMPNNRFLAERTGGTYSTLKVQPAELEDSGVYFCASSQDRGQGGAFFGQGTRLTVV.

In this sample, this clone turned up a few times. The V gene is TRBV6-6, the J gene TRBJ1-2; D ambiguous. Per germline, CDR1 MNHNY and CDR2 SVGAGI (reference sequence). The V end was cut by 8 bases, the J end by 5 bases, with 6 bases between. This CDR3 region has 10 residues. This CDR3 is CASEQYGYTF. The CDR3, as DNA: TGTGCCAGCGAACAGTATGGCTACACCTTC.